Listed below are T cell receptor beta chains from one sample, sequenced in a study of blood T cell repertoires in COVID-19. The method was immunoSEQ multiplex PCR; TCRdb's version includes in-frame clones alone and lacks a portion of them. The data hold approximately 70,000 clones, with under 80% observed a single time. Sequenced material: PBMCs or T cells enriched from blood (not recorded which). The source of these receptors is a woman between 55 and 75 years old who had been exposed to COVID-19. Each CDR3 is given with its conserved first and last residue.

j_call | v_call | cdr3_length | cdr3_aa
TRBJ2-1 | TRBV11-2 | 15 | CASSLDRGNNNEQFF
TRBJ1-5 | TRBV28 | 13 | CASSDRGHQPQHF
TRBJ1-4 | TRBV15 | 15 | CATSRVGALNEKLFF
TRBJ2-3 | TRBV29-1 | 13 | CSVVLGKLDTQYF
TRBJ2-7 | TRBV7-9 | 15 | CASSPTSGRFYEQYF
TRBJ1-1 | TRBV13 | 18 | CASSSRPGGQGLNTEAFF
TRBJ2-7 | TRBV6-5 | 14 | CASSYGGSGYEQYF
TRBJ2-1 | TRBV2 | 14 | CASRSDSNYNEQFF
TRBJ1-1 | TRBV7-3 | 14 | CASSLTGGHTEAFF
TRBJ1-4 | TRBV28 | 10 | CASSAGKLFF
TRBJ2-3 | TRBV28 | 12 | CASRNRGNTQYF
TRBJ2-7 | TRBV7-2 | 16 | CASRKSGTGGFHEQYF